These 32 T cell receptor beta chains came from one sample sequenced in a study of blood T cell repertoires in COVID-19. TCRdb's copy holds only in-frame clones and misses some; the assay was immunoSEQ multiplex PCR. This sample has a few hundred thousand clones, with 85% found just once. The specimen was peripheral blood. These receptors came from a human donor in a cohort sampled during active COVID-19.

V and J are TRBV5-1 and TRBJ1-4; D may be TRBD1 (6 bases). This CDR3 is 16 amino acids long. With 2 bases removed from V and 1 base from J, the gap between germline ends came to 12 bases. Germline assignment: CDR1 SGHRS and CDR2 YFSETQ. The CDR3, as DNA: TGCGCCAGCAGCTTCACAGGGAGCGGAACTAATGAAAAACTGTTTTTT. Translating gives CASSFTGSGTNEKLFF.

The chain joins TRBV7-3 to TRBJ1-2, with TRBD1 matching over 12 bases. The CDR3 consists of 14 residues. The V segment lost 5 bases and the J segment 4 bases; nucleotides outside the gene matches: 2. The germline gives CDR1 SGHTA, CDR2 FQGTGA. The CDR3 spells CASSPGQGAYGYTF. The CDR3 bases are TGTGCCAGCAGCCCGGGACAGGGGGCCTATGGCTACACCTTC.

The chain couples TRBV7-3 to TRBJ2-2, with a possible D match to TRBD1 (5 bases). The ends were cut back, 1 base at V and 5 bases at J, with 14 bases in the middle. CDR3 size: 16 residues. In germline, CDR1 is SGHTA, CDR2 FQGTGA. The DNA for the CDR3 is TGTGCCAGCAGCTTAAGACAGTTTCGAGCTACCGGGGAGCTGTTTTTT. Its protein is CASSLRQFRATGELFF.

The chain links TRBV2 to TRBJ1-2; 7 nucleotides align to TRBD1. Per the germline V gene, CDR1 is SNHLY and CDR2 is FYNNEI. CDR3 length: 15 amino acids. V dropped 4 bases and J dropped 2; count of bases not matched to a gene: 7. CDR3 sequence: CASSVEAGQNYGYTF. The CDR3 DNA follows: TGTGCCAGCAGTGTAGAGGCGGGACAGAACTATGGCTACACCTTC.

Of note for this clone: This specimen includes other DNA sequences encoding the same CDR3. The V gene is TRBV18, the J gene TRBJ2-2; no firm D call. This CDR3 spans 12 amino acids. Germline CDR1 KGHSH, CDR2 LQKENI. The germline V and J ends were trimmed by 3 bases and 5 bases, with 4 bases remaining between them. The CDR3 protein is CASSPATGELFF. CDR3 DNA: TGTGCCAGCTCACCTGCGACCGGGGAGCTGTTTTTT.

The chain uses TRBV7-4 and TRBJ2-7; TRBD2 matches at 7 bases. CDR3 length equals 14 residues. Germline V gives CDR1 SGHVT, CDR2 SQSDAQ. V lost 11 bases, J lost 6 bases, and 16 bases stayed unmatched. The CDR3 region has the DNA TGTGCCGGGAGGGCCAGGTCGGGGAGTTGCGAGCAGTACTTC. It specifies CAGRARSGSCEQYF.

V is TRBV7-9 and J is TRBJ1-2; no reliable D call. Trimming removed 1 base from V and 7 bases from J, with 10 bases in between. The CDR3 length is 13 residues. CDR1 is SEHNR and CDR2 is FQNEAQ in the germline V gene (reference sequence). Here the CDR3 reads CASSLESVIGYTF. The CDR3 nucleotides are TGTGCCAGCAGCTTAGAGTCAGTGATTGGCTACACCTTC.

V and J are TRBV30 and TRBJ2-1; D uncertain. The CDR3 runs to 13 residues. Germline CDR1 is GTSNPN and CDR2 is SVGIG (reference sequence). Trimming removed 3 bases from V and 10 bases from J, with 16 bases in between. The CDR3 region is CAWSESPRGEQFF. In DNA form, the CDR3 reads TGTGCCTGGAGCGAAAGTCCCAGAGGAGAGCAGTTCTTC. Drawing the rest from reference TRBV30 and TRBJ2-1, the complete variable domain is SQTIHQWPATLVQPVGSPLSLECTVEGTSNPNLYWYRQAAGRGLQLLFYSVGIGQISSEVPQNLSASRPQDRQFILSSKKLLLSDSGFYLCAWSESPRGEQFFGPGTRLTVL.

In this sample, this clone turned up once. The V call is TRBV6-1, the J call TRBJ1-6; D unresolved. V was pared by 3 bases and J by 0 bases, with 6 bases between. From germline, CDR1 is MNHNS and CDR2 SASEGT. The CDR3 is 15 amino acids. The CDR3 reads CASSELSSYNSPLHF. DNA of the CDR3: TGTGCCAGCAGTGAGCTAAGCTCCTATAATTCACCCCTCCACTTT.

The chain employs TRBV21-1 and TRBJ2-5; the D call TRBD1 from the table was never checked on the DNA. TRBV21-1 counts as a pseudogene. The length of the CDR3 is 13 residues. The CDR3 loop is CASRPRGRKTQYF. CDR3 bases: TGTGCCAGCAGGCCCAGGGGGCGGAAGACCCAGTACTTC.

J is TRBJ1-2 and V is TRBV6-5; 7 nucleotides agree with TRBD1. There are 13 residues in the CDR3. CDR1 MNHEY and CDR2 SVGAGI come from the germline V gene. The ends lost 6 bases at V and 4 bases at J; junction bases unmatched: 5. CDR3 region: CASRPGTAYGYTF. In DNA form, the CDR3 reads TGTGCCAGCAGACCCGGGACAGCCTATGGCTACACCTTC.

The rearrangement uses TRBV29-1 and TRBJ1-1; D remains ambiguous. V was cut by 4 bases and J by 7 bases, with 7 bases left in between. The germline gives CDR1 SQVTM, CDR2 ANQGSEA. There are 10 residues in the CDR3. DNA for the CDR3: TGCAGCGTTGGGGCCCATGAAGCTTTCTTT. The encoded protein is CSVGAHEAFF.

This clone appeared a few times. The chain couples TRBV24-1 to TRBJ2-7, with 9 bases fitting TRBD1. Germline V CDR1 and CDR2: KGHDR, SFDVKD. This CDR3 comprises 14 residues. V gave up 5 bases and J gave up 7 bases; unmatched junction bases: 8. The CDR3 is CATSAPGQGPEQYF. Written as DNA, the CDR3 is TGTGCCACCAGTGCACCTGGACAGGGGCCGGAGCAGTACTTC.

V and J are TRBV24-1 and TRBJ2-4; the D is unclear. V was shortened by 4 bases and J by 1 base, with 13 bases between the two germline ends. Germline V gene sequence: CDR1 KGHDR, CDR2 SFDVKD. The CDR3 is made up of 16 amino acids. CDR3 bases: TGTGCCACCAGTGACTCACTAAATGGGGCCAAAAACATTCAGTACTTC. Its protein product is CATSDSLNGAKNIQYF.

V and J are TRBV5-1 and TRBJ1-2; perhaps TRBD1 as D (5 bases). The CDR3 spans 17 residues. V gave up 3 bases and J gave up 2 bases, with 20 bases separating them. Germline lookup yields CDR1 SGHRS and CDR2 YFSETQ. This CDR3 is CASSSVTGGFVNYGYTF. CDR3 DNA: TGCGCCAGCAGCTCCGTGACGGGGGGGTTCGTGAACTATGGCTACACCTTC.

The J gene is TRBJ1-4, the V gene TRBV5-1; D unclear. This CDR3 region has 15 residues. Germline CDR1 reads SGHRS; CDR2 reads YFSETQ. V lost 4 bases and J lost 5, with 15 bases in between. This chain's CDR3 is CASSPGLAGNEKLFF. CDR3 in DNA: TGCGCCAGCAGCCCCGGTTTGGCAGGCAATGAAAAACTGTTTTTT. Using reference TRBV5-1 and TRBJ1-4 for the parts outside the CDR3, the full variable domain is KAGVTQTPRYLIKTRGQQVTLSCSPISGHRSVSWYQQTPGQGLQFLFEYFSETQRNKGNFPGRFSGRQFSNSRSEMNVSTLELGDSALYLCASSPGLAGNEKLFFGSGTQLSVL.

J is TRBJ1-1 and V is TRBV7-9, with 11 bases identical to TRBD1. CDR1 and CDR2 from the germline V gene are SEHNR and FQNEAQ (reference sequence). V shed 3 bases, J shed 1 base, and the junction held 4 bases outside the gene matches. The CDR3 contains 16 residues. CDR3 sequence reads: CASSFRGQGGNTEAFF. The CDR3 DNA reads as TGTGCCAGCAGCTTTCGGGGACAGGGGGGGAACACTGAAGCTTTCTTT.

This chain connects TRBV4-2 to TRBJ2-1, with D perhaps matching TRBD2 (5 bases). The CDR3 consists of 15 residues. The V gene lost 0 bases and the J gene lost 8 bases, with 14 bases spanning the gap. Per the germline V gene, CDR1 is LGHNA and CDR2 is YNFKEQ. The CDR3 DNA reads TGTGCCAGCAGCCAAGAGGGCTCGGCTAGCCATGAGCAGTTCTTC. It is translated as CASSQEGSASHEQFF.

Here the CDR3 reads CASSSGVYSNQPQHF. As DNA, the CDR3 is TGTGCCAGCAGCTCAGGGGTTTATAGCAATCAGCCCCAGCATTTT. The chain couples TRBV7-6 to TRBJ1-5; maybe TRBD1 (6 bases). Germline values: CDR1 SGHVS, CDR2 FNYEAQ. This CDR3 has 15 amino acids. V was pared by 4 bases and J by 0 bases, with 10 bases between.

The genes are TRBV6-6 and TRBJ2-1; 11 nucleotides match TRBD2. This CDR3 comprises 15 residues. The V and J ends lost 5 bases and 2 bases, in that order; junction bases with no gene match: 2. Germline V lookup: CDR1 MNHNY, CDR2 SVGAGI (reference sequence). This chain's CDR3 is CASSATSGAYNEQFF. DNA of the CDR3: TGTGCCAGCAGTGCGACTAGCGGGGCCTACAATGAGCAGTTCTTC.

The J gene is TRBJ2-3, the V gene TRBV7-2; D possibly corresponds to TRBD2 (6 bases). The germline V gene has CDR1 SGHTA and CDR2 FQGNSA. This CDR3 comprises 16 residues. Trimming pared 4 bases from V and 3 bases from J, leaving 17 bases between. CDR3 region: CASSSRGGRGTDTQYF. The CDR3, as DNA: TGTGCCAGCAGCTCGCGAGGCGGGCGGGGTACAGATACGCAGTATTTT. The variable domain in full, with the rest retrieved from reference TRBV7-2 and TRBJ2-3, is GAGVSQSPSNKVTEKGKDVELRCDPISGHTALYWYRQSLGQGLEFLIYFQGNSAPDKSGLPSDRFSAERTGGSVSTLTIQRTQQEDSAVYLCASSSRGGRGTDTQYFGPGTRLTVL.

The V call is TRBV15, the J call TRBJ2-3; D unresolved. Trimming removed 1 base from V and 2 bases from J, with 7 bases in between. Germline V lookup: CDR1 LNHNV, CDR2 YYDKDF (reference sequence). The CDR3 sequence is 14 residues long. The CDR3 nucleotides read TGTGCCACCAGCAGAGCACAGCTCACAGATACGCAGTATTTT. Protein sequence: CATSRAQLTDTQYF.

This chain links TRBV24-1 with TRBJ1-2; tentatively, D is TRBD1 (5 bases). The V gene's germline CDR1 is KGHDR and CDR2 SFDVKD. CDR3 size: 13 residues. Trimming pared 5 bases from V and 0 bases from J, leaving 6 bases between. In DNA form, the CDR3 reads TGTGCCACCAGTGCGACAGCTAACTATGGCTACACCTTC. Protein product: CATSATANYGYTF.

V usage is TRBV19 and J usage is TRBJ2-1; 7 positions agree with TRBD2. After removal of 3 bases from V and 7 bases from J, the junction contained 9 bases not matched to a gene. This CDR3 has 15 residues. Germline V gene lookup returns CDR1 LNHDA and CDR2 SQIVND (reference sequence). This CDR3 is CASSISAGVGNEQFF. The DNA for the CDR3 is TGTGCCAGTAGTATCTCTGCGGGGGTGGGGAATGAGCAGTTCTTC.

This chain joins TRBV2 and TRBJ1-1, with 8 bases fitting TRBD1. Germline V gene data show CDR1 as SNHLY and CDR2 as FYNNEI. CDR3 size: 15 residues. V was pared by 2 bases and J by 5 bases, with 7 bases of the junction left unmatched. The CDR3 reads CASSESRTGMTEAFF. CDR3 DNA: TGTGCCAGCAGTGAATCCCGGACAGGGATGACTGAAGCTTTCTTT.

This rearrangement joins TRBV30 to TRBJ1-4; D gene ambiguous. Trimming took 4 bases from V and 5 from J, leaving 14 bases between them. The CDR3 is 14 amino acids. Germline assignment: CDR1 GTSNPN and CDR2 SVGIG (reference sequence). The CDR3 loop is CAWIKPGENEKLFF. CDR3 nucleotides: TGTGCCTGGATAAAACCCGGGGAAAATGAAAAACTGTTTTTT.

This rearrangement joins TRBV10-3 to TRBJ2-5; possibly TRBD1 for D (5 bases). Looked up from germline, CDR1 is ENHRY and CDR2 is SYGVKD. The V end lost 10 bases, the J end lost 4 bases, and 13 bases lay between the germline ends. There are 12 residues in the CDR3. This CDR3 is CATSRVGETQYF. In DNA form, the CDR3 reads TGTGCCACTTCCAGGGTTGGAGAGACCCAGTACTTC.

The genes are TRBV12-3 or TRBV12-4 and TRBJ2-7; TRBD1 might be the D (7 bases). The CDR3 has 13 residues. Trimming shortened V by 4 bases and J by 5 bases, and 12 bases separated the two germline ends. The CDR3 region has the DNA TGTGCCAGCAGTTCATTCAGGGGGGACGAGCAGTACTTC. Protein product: CASSSFRGDEQYF.

The V gene is TRBV15, the J gene TRBJ1-5; 8 bases agree with TRBD1. Trimming cost V 5 bases and J 4 bases; bases outside gene matches: 10. Germline assignment: CDR1 LNHNV and CDR2 YYDKDF (reference sequence). The CDR3 runs 16 residues. This CDR3 reads CATSGRQGRVNQPQHF. The CDR3 DNA reads TGTGCCACCAGCGGCCGACAGGGGAGGGTGAATCAGCCCCAGCATTTT.

This rearrangement joins TRBV24-1 to TRBJ1-6, with TRBD1 identical over 7 bases. The CDR3 spans 13 residues. The trim removed 6 bases at V and 9 bases at J, leaving 4 bases unmatched. Germline V gene data show CDR1 as KGHDR and CDR2 as SFDVKD. In DNA form, the CDR3 reads TGTGCCACCAGTCTGACAGGGACTTCACCCCTCCACTTT. It specifies CATSLTGTSPLHF.

This rearrangement joins TRBV11-3 to TRBJ2-7; TRBD2 matches at 8 bases. CDR1 is SGHNT and CDR2 is YENEEA in the germline V gene. Trimming at V came to 5 bases and at J to 2 bases, leaving 5 bases not matched to a gene. The CDR3 has 14 amino acids. The CDR3 DNA reads TGTGCCAGCAGCCGTAGCGGGGTCGCCTACGAGCAGTACTTC. It is translated as CASSRSGVAYEQYF. Filled out from reference TRBV11-3 and TRBJ2-7, the complete variable domain reads EAGVVQSPRYKIIEKKQPVAFWCNPISGHNTLYWYLQNLGQGPELLIRYENEEAVDDSQLPKDRFSAERLKGVDSTLKIQPAELGDSAVYLCASSRSGVAYEQYFGPGTRLTVT.

As DNA, the CDR3 is TGTGCCAGCAGCCAGGGACAGGGCAACACCGGGGAGCTGTTTTTT. Protein: CASSQGQGNTGELFF. The gene calls are TRBV5-6 and TRBJ2-2; 9 positions agree with TRBD1. V lost 4 bases, J lost 2 bases, and 3 bases stayed unmatched. CDR3 length: 15 amino acids. Germline V gives CDR1 SGHDT, CDR2 YYEEEE.